This T cell receptor beta chain was captured in a study of cytomegalovirus exposure and HLA in healthy donors. General study results and limits: Exclusion as indistinguishable affected some V segments, including TRBV6-2 and TRBV6-3. A further, later analysis showed that HLA-associated TCR beta chains (compared with equally common others) were more clonally expanded.

Vbeta (60) and Jbeta (13) primers were used in the PCR. Sequencing used immunoSEQ multiplex PCR; TCRdb keeps in-frame clones, though not all of them. Here the sample spans about 140,000 clones, approximately 73% being singletons. CDR1 and CDR2 from the germline V gene are SEHNR and FQNEAQ (reference sequence). The CDR3 totals 14 residues. V was clipped by 6 bases and J by 2 bases; unmatched bases: 6. Of note for this clone: What it binds is not known.

The chain has TRBV7-9 and TRBJ2-7, with 8 positions matching TRBD2. This TCR was sampled from a woman between 40 and 55 years old in good health and CMV-seronegative. Sequenced input: PBMCs. CDR3 sequence: CASRPSGGTYEQYF. DNA for the CDR3: TGTGCCAGCAGACCAAGCGGGGGCACCTACGAGCAGTACTTC.